This record looks at one T cell receptor (beta chain) sequence and its context. This sample is part of a study of cytomegalovirus exposure and HLA in healthy donors. Trimming took 4 bases from V and 6 from J; bases not matched to a gene: 1. Germline values: CDR1 LNHDA, CDR2 SQIVND (reference sequence). This CDR3 comprises 14 residues. PCR involved 60 Vbeta and 13 Jbeta primers. Generated by immunoSEQ multiplex PCR, the TCRdb table keeps only in-frame clones and is missing some. The sample gives 100,000 to 120,000 clones, 70% to 80% of which show up once; around 4.2% is in the top ten. The chain is built from TRBV19 and TRBJ1-6; 9 bases are a match to TRBD1. The receptor comes from a woman aged 40 to 49 in good health and CMV-seropositive. Sequencing was carried out using PBMCs. The CDR3 loop reads CASSTTGGNSPLHF. As DNA, the CDR3 is TGTGCCAGTAGTACGACAGGGGGTAATTCACCCCTCCACTTT.